Each of the 27 T cell receptor beta chains below was sequenced from the same sample in a study of T cells after yellow fever vaccination. TCRdb called the 5' RACE reads again in MiXCR, with one record for every CDR3 protein. The repertoire holds some 170,000 distinct CDR3 sequences, with about a tenth as singletons. Sequenced here: CD8+ T cells sorted from PBMCs, sampled 45 days after the yellow fever booster vaccination. These receptors came from a man aged 18 to 35 who received the YFV17D yellow fever vaccine.

The V gene is TRBV7-2, the J gene TRBJ2-2; perhaps TRBD1 as D (6 bases). CDR3 length: 17 residues. Germline values: CDR1 SGHTA, CDR2 FQGNSA. V lost 1 base to trimming and J lost 1 base, with 13 bases between them. The CDR3 region has the DNA TGTGCCAGCAGCTTAGTGGGTAGGGGACAGAACACCGGGGAGCTGTTTTTT. It codes for CASSLVGRGQNTGELFF. Looking up the rest from reference TRBV7-2 and TRBJ2-2 gives the full variable domain: GAGVSQSPSNKVTEKGKDVELRCDPISGHTALYWYRQSLGQGLEFLIYFQGNSAPDKSGLPSDRFSAERTGGSVSTLTIQRTQQEDSAVYLCASSLVGRGQNTGELFFGEGSRLTVL.

There are a few counts of this clonotype. This chain uses TRBV6-6 with TRBJ2-3; D unresolved. The CDR3 has 15 residues. From germline, CDR1 is MNHNY and CDR2 SVGAGI (reference sequence). Trimming left V 7 bases short and J 0 bases short, with 14 bases between. The CDR3 loop reads CASTPFGTSTDTQYF. CDR3 bases: TGTGCCAGCACCCCCTTTGGCACTAGCACAGATACGCAGTATTTT.

This clonotype has ten or more counts. This sequence joins TRBV7-9 and TRBJ2-4, with 7 bases lining up with TRBD2. Germline assignment: CDR1 SEHNR and CDR2 FQNEAQ (reference sequence). This CDR3 spans 16 amino acids. V gave up 3 bases and J gave up 0 bases; unmatched junction bases: 5. CDR3 in amino acids: CASSLSSGVAKNIQYF. CDR3 coding DNA: TGTGCCAGCAGCTTGTCTAGCGGAGTAGCCAAAAACATTCAGTACTTC.

There are a few counts of this clonotype. The chain couples TRBV10-3 to TRBJ1-3, with a weak D call TRBD1 (6 bases). This CDR3 is built from 17 residues. Trimming took 3 bases from V and 0 from J, leaving 15 bases between them. Germline CDR1 is ENHRY and CDR2 is SYGVKD. The CDR3 loop is CAISDPTGHLSGNTIYF. The CDR3 nucleotides are TGTGCCATCAGTGATCCGACGGGACACCTCTCTGGAAACACCATATATTTT.

This clonotype was counted between two and nine times. In DNA form, the CDR3 reads TGTGCCAGCAGGTTAACAGGGGATCAATCACCCCTCCACTTT. Translation: CASRLTGDQSPLHF. The chain is built from TRBV6-5 and TRBJ1-6; 7 bases align to TRBD1. V gave up 6 bases and J gave up 10 bases; unmatched junction bases: 9. This CDR3 is built from 14 residues. Germline CDR1 is MNHEY and CDR2 is SVGAGI.

The table lists this clonotype with a few counts. The V and J genes are TRBV5-1 and TRBJ1-6; D is perhaps TRBD1 (6 bases). Between the trimmed V and J ends, which lost 3 bases and 6 bases, there was a span of 13 bases. CDR1 is SGHRS, CDR2 YFSETQ, per germline. There are 15 residues in the CDR3. The CDR3: CASSWRGALNSPLHF. The CDR3 DNA is TGCGCCAGCAGCTGGAGGGGGGCCCTTAATTCACCCCTCCACTTT.

The chain combines TRBV9 with TRBJ1-1; 9 bases line up with TRBD1. The CDR3 has 14 residues. The junction had 4 bases not matched to a gene; V was cut back by 3 bases and J by 4 bases. The germline V gene encodes CDR1 SGDLS and CDR2 YYNGEE. For the CDR3, the DNA is TGTGCCAGCAGCGATACAGGGGGCGGCACTGAAGCTTTCTTT. This codes for CASSDTGGGTEAFF.

There are a few counts of this clonotype. This CDR3 reads CASSHLPGQGEAGELFF. The CDR3 coding sequence is TGCGCCAGCAGCCATTTACCGGGACAGGGGGAAGCCGGGGAGCTGTTTTTT. This chain links TRBV4-1 with TRBJ2-2; 11 bases line up with TRBD1. Germline V gives CDR1 MGHRA, CDR2 YSYEKL. The CDR3 runs 17 residues. J lost 6 bases, V lost 3 bases, and 9 bases had no gene match.

This clonotype came up once. This sequence joins TRBV6-5 and TRBJ1-2; D gene ambiguous. The CDR3 spans 12 residues. Germline V gene data show CDR1 as MNHEY and CDR2 as SVGAGI. With 8 bases removed from V and 5 bases from J, the gap between germline ends came to 12 bases. In DNA form, the CDR3 reads TGTGCCAGCCGGGGAGACCATTATGGCTACACCTTC. Amino acid sequence: CASRGDHYGYTF.

The chain has TRBV12-3 or TRBV12-4 and TRBJ1-2; TRBD1 matches 9 bases. The CDR3 sequence is 13 residues long. The V gene end was trimmed by 6 bases and the J gene end by 6 bases; junction bases not matched to a gene: 5. The chain's CDR3 is CASRPDRGHGYTF. The CDR3 DNA sequence: TGTGCCAGCAGACCGGACAGGGGCCATGGCTACACCTTC.

This chain links TRBV7-2 with TRBJ2-1, with TRBD2 identical over 10 bases. The V segment lost 6 bases and the J segment 3 bases; nucleotides outside the gene matches: 5. The CDR3 totals 15 residues. Germline V CDR1 and CDR2: SGHTA, FQGNSA. CDR3 residues: CASRGSSGSYNEQFF. CDR3 coding DNA: TGTGCCAGCAGGGGATCTAGCGGGAGCTACAATGAGCAGTTCTTC.

In its sample, this clonotype was seen a few times. This chain connects TRBV4-2 to TRBJ2-2; D not certain. Germline V gives CDR1 LGHNA, CDR2 YNFKEQ. Between the trimmed V and J ends, which lost 0 bases and 3 bases, there was a span of 11 bases. The CDR3 is 16 residues long. As DNA, the CDR3 is TGTGCCAGCAGCCAAGAATTGGGCGCGGACACCGGGGAGCTGTTTTTT. This gives the protein CASSQELGADTGELFF.

This clonotype was counted a few times. The V and J genes are TRBV4-3 and TRBJ2-1, with TRBD1 identical over 7 bases. The CDR3 is 12 residues long. CDR1 is LGHNA and CDR2 is YSLEER in the germline V gene. V lost 9 bases, J lost 6 bases, and 5 bases stayed unmatched. The CDR3 is CASRQGRNEQFF. CDR3 bases: TGCGCCAGTAGACAGGGTCGCAATGAGCAGTTCTTC.

This clonotype has a handful of counts. This sequence joins TRBV6-5 and TRBJ2-1, with 7 bases identical to TRBD2. The CDR3 covers 14 residues. CDR1 is MNHEY, CDR2 SVGAGI, per germline. The J segment lost 6 bases and the V segment lost 2 bases, leaving 4 bases of the junction unmatched. For the CDR3, the DNA is TGTGCCAGCAGTTACGGTGGGAGGGGCAATGAGCAGTTCTTC. Its protein product is CASSYGGRGNEQFF.

J is TRBJ1-1 and V is TRBV2; D gene ambiguous. Trimming took off 6 bases at V and 11 bases at J, with 10 bases between the two ends. The CDR3 runs to 10 residues. In germline, CDR1 is SNHLY, CDR2 FYNNEI. The DNA of the CDR3 is TGTGCCAGCAGATACTCCGAGGCTTTCTTT. This sequence encodes CASRYSEAFF.

This chain uses TRBV14 with TRBJ1-3; the D gene is possibly TRBD1 (5 bases). Trimming removed 1 base from V and 2 bases from J, with 9 bases in between. The germline V gene has CDR1 SGHDN and CDR2 FVKESK. The CDR3 totals 15 residues. This chain's CDR3 is CASSQGRGAGNTIYF. The CDR3 coding sequence is TGTGCCAGCAGCCAAGGAAGGGGAGCTGGAAACACCATATATTTT.

Turning to this clonotype: The conserved closing phenylalanine or tryptophan is absent in this CDR3, likely reflecting a read error. This chain joins TRBV5-1 and TRBJ2-1; TRBD2 agrees at 9 bases. J gave up 5 bases and V 4 bases, and 7 bases lay outside the gene matches. The CDR3 spans 15 residues. Germline assignment: CDR1 SGHRS and CDR2 YFSETQ. CDR3 residues: CASSPLPSGDNEQFL. CDR3 DNA: TGCGCCAGCAGCCCCCTTCCTAGCGGGGACAATGAGCAGTTCCTC.

This clonotype was counted at least ten times. The chain joins TRBV6-1 to TRBJ1-5; D possibly corresponds to TRBD1 (6 bases). Trimming removed 6 bases from V and 7 bases from J, with 16 bases in between. The CDR3 totals 14 residues. The germline V gene has CDR1 MNHNS and CDR2 SASEGT. In DNA, the CDR3 is TGTGCCAGCAGAGGGGGGGGGTCGTGGCAGCCCCAGCATTTT. It is translated as CASRGGGSWQPQHF.

This chain uses TRBV9 with TRBJ2-6; D gene uncertain. The CDR3 totals 15 residues. V was pared by 3 bases and J by 4 bases, with 11 bases between. Germline CDR1 is SGDLS and CDR2 is YYNGEE. CDR3: CASSASGTGANVLTF. The DNA of the CDR3 is TGTGCCAGCAGCGCCTCGGGTACCGGGGCCAACGTCCTGACTTTC.

This clonotype was counted many times. The V call is TRBV29-1, the J call TRBJ2-2, with a weak D call TRBD2 (5 bases). Trimming removed 6 bases from V and 7 bases from J, with 6 bases in between. CDR1 is SQVTM and CDR2 is ANQGSEA in the germline V gene. CDR3 size: 10 residues. CDR3 protein: CSVGSGELFF. CDR3 in DNA: TGCAGCGTGGGGAGCGGGGAGCTGTTTTTT.

This chain connects TRBV6-2 or TRBV6-3 to TRBJ1-5; no firm D call. The CDR3 loop spans 14 amino acids. V dropped 8 bases and J dropped 5 bases, with 16 bases sitting between them. CDR1 is MNHEY, CDR2 SVGEGT, per germline. The CDR3, as DNA: TGTGCCAGCCGTCCCCGGAGGGTGGATCAGCCCCAGCATTTT. Amino acid sequence: CASRPRRVDQPQHF.

This clonotype turned up a few times. This chain connects TRBV13 to TRBJ2-7; a weak D match, TRBD1 (5 bases). CDR1 is PRHDT and CDR2 is FYEKMQ in the germline V gene (reference sequence). The ends were cut back, 5 bases at V and 0 bases at J, with 11 bases in the middle. The CDR3 length is 14 residues. CDR3 sequence: CASSPQDNSYEQYF. The CDR3 DNA reads TGTGCCAGCAGCCCACAGGACAACTCCTACGAGCAGTACTTC.

This sequence joins TRBV7-6 and TRBJ2-2; D is uncertain. Germline CDR1 and CDR2: SGHVS and FNYEAQ. The CDR3 contains 14 residues. With 5 bases removed from V and 5 bases from J, the gap between germline ends came to 12 bases. This CDR3 reads CASSDGPYTGELFF. CDR3 bases: TGTGCCAGCAGCGACGGGCCTTATACCGGGGAGCTGTTTTTT.

The CDR3 DNA follows: TGTGCCAGCAGCCCGGGACACAGCTCCTACAATGAGCAGTTCTTC. Translation: CASSPGHSSYNEQFF. The rearrangement links TRBV3-1 to TRBJ2-1; possibly TRBD1 for D (6 bases). The CDR3 is 15 residues long. Trimming stripped 4 bases from V and 0 bases from J, with 10 bases between. CDR1 LGHDT and CDR2 YNNKEL come from the germline V gene (reference sequence).

This clonotype was counted a few times. V gene TRBV5-5 combines with J gene TRBJ2-7; 8 bases line up with TRBD1. Germline lookup yields CDR1 SGHKS and CDR2 YYEKEE (reference sequence). This CDR3 has 18 residues. V shed 1 base, J shed 3 bases, and the junction held 15 bases outside the gene matches. The DNA of the CDR3 is TGTGCCAGCAGCTTGCGGACAGGGTTTGTCGAAGACTTCTACGAGCAGTACTTC. It encodes CASSLRTGFVEDFYEQYF. Full variable domain (rest looked up from reference TRBV5-5 and TRBJ2-7): DAGVTQSPTHLIKTRGQQVTLRCSPISGHKSVSWYQQVLGQGPQFIFQYYEKEERGRGNFPDRFSARQFPNYSSELNVNALLLGDSALYLCASSLRTGFVEDFYEQYFGPGTRLTVT.

The chain has TRBV7-8 and TRBJ2-1, with D tentatively TRBD1 (6 bases). Germline loops: CDR1 SGHVS, CDR2 FQNEAQ. With 6 bases removed from V and 8 bases from J, the gap between germline ends came to 11 bases. The CDR3 is 12 amino acids. The CDR3: CASSTGNHEQFF. Here the CDR3 DNA reads TGTGCCAGCAGTACAGGGAATCATGAGCAGTTCTTC.

The genes are TRBV20-1 and TRBJ2-5, with D perhaps matching TRBD2 (6 bases). This CDR3 comprises 14 residues. The V and J ends lost 6 bases and 4 bases respectively, with 18 bases between them. CDR1 and CDR2 (germline): DFQATT, SNEGSKA (reference sequence). In DNA form, the CDR3 reads TGCAGTGCCACCCCCCGGGGGATAGGAGAGACCCAGTACTTC. It yields the protein CSATPRGIGETQYF.